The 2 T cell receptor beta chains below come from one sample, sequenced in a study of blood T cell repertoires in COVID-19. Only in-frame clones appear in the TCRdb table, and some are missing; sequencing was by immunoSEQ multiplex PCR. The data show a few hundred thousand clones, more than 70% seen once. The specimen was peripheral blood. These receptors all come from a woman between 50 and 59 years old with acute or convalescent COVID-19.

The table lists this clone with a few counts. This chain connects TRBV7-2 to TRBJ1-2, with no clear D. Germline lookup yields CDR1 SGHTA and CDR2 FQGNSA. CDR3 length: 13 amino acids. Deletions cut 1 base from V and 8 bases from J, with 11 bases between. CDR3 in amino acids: CASSLEAGWGYTF. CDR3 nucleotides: TGTGCCAGCAGCTTAGAGGCGGGGTGGGGCTACACCTTC. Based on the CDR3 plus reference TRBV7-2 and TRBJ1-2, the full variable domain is GAGVSQSPSNKVTEKGKDVELRCDPISGHTALYWYRQSLGQGLEFLIYFQGNSAPDKSGLPSDRFSAERTGGSVSTLTIQRTQQEDSAVYLCASSLEAGWGYTFGSGTRLTVV.

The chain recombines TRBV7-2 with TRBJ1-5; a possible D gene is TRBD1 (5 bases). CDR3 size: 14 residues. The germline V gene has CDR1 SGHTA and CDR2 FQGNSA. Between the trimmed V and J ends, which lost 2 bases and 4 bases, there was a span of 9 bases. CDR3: CASSLKWTNQPQHF. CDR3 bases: TGTGCCAGCAGCTTAAAGTGGACAAATCAGCCCCAGCATTTT.